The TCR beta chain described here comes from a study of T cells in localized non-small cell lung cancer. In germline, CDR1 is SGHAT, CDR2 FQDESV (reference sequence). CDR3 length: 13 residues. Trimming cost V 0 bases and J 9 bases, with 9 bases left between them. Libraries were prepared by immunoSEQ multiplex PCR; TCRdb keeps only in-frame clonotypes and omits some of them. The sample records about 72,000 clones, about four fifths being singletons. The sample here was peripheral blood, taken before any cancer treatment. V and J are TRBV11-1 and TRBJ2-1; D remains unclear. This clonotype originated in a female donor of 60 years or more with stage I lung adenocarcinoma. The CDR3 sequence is CASSLALNGEQFF. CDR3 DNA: TGTGCCAGCAGCTTAGCGCTCAATGGTGAGCAGTTCTTC.